This T cell receptor beta chain was retrieved from a study of CD8 T cells in Susac syndrome. The wider study: Patients with Susac syndrome were therapy-naive, taking corticosteroids, with some also receiving intravenous immunoglobulin, or taking intravenous immunoglobulin alone at the time their blood was drawn.

The CDR3 extends over 13 amino acids. The V gene end was trimmed by 4 bases and the J gene end by 5 bases; junction bases not matched to a gene: 7. Germline CDR1 reads DFQATT; CDR2 reads SNEGSKA (reference sequence). FACS enriched CD8+ TEMRA cells, while bulk CD8+ and CD4+ were negatively isolated. Reverse transcription used about 0.45 to 1 ug RNA and random hexamers. In TCRdb, the immunoSEQ multiplex PCR reads were re-called with MiXCR into one record per CDR3 protein. The data contain around 150,000 distinct CDR3 sequences, around 95% of them singletons. The TCR was taken from a human donor with Susac syndrome. Sequenced sample: CD4+ T cells from PBMCs. V usage is TRBV20-1 and J usage is TRBJ2-5; 7 nucleotides agree with TRBD1. The CDR3 DNA reads as TGCAGTGCTACCCGACAGGGTAGGGAGACCCAGTACTTC. The encoded protein is CSATRQGRETQYF.